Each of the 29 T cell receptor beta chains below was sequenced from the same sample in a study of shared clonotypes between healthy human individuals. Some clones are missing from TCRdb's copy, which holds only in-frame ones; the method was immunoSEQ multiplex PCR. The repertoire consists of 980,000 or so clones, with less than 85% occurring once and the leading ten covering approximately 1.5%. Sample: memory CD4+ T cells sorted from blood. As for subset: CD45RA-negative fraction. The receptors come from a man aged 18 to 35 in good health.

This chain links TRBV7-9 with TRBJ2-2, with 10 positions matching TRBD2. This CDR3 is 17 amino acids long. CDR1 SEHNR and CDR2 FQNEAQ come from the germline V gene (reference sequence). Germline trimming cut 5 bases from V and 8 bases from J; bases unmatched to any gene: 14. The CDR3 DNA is TGTGCCAGCAGCGTTACATTGGCTAGCGGGAGTTCGGGGGAGCTGTTTTTT. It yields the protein CASSVTLASGSSGELFF.

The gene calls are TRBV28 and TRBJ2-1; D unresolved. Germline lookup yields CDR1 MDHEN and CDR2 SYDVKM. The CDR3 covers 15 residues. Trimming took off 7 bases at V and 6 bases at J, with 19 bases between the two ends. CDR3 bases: TGTGCCAGCATCCCACCGCAGAAGCCACTCAATGAGCAGTTCTTC. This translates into CASIPPQKPLNEQFF.

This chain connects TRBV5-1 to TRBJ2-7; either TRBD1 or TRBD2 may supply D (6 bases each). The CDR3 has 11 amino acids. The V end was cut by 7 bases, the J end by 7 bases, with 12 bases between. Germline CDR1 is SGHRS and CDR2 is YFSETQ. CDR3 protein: CASSGAREQYF. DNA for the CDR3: TGCGCCAGCTCGGGGGCGCGGGAGCAGTACTTC.

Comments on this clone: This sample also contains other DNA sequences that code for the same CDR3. CDR3 in amino acids: CSVRNTGELFF. Here the CDR3 DNA reads TGCAGCGTCCGTAACACCGGGGAGCTGTTTTTT. This sequence joins TRBV29-1 and TRBJ2-2; the D is unclear. Germline V lookup: CDR1 SQVTM, CDR2 ANQGSEA. There are 11 residues in the CDR3. V was cut by 6 bases and J by 2 bases, with 4 bases left in between.

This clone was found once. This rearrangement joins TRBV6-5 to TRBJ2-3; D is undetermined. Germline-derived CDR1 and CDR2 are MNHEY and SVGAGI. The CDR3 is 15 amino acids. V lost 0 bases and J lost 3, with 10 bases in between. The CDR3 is CASSYSGDRTDTQYF. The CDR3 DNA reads TGTGCCAGCAGTTACTCGGGCGATCGAACAGATACGCAGTATTTT.

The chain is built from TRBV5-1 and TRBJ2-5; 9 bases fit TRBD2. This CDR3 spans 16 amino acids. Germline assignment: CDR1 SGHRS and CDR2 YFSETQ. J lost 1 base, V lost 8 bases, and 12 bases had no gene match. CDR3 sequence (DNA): TGCGCCAGTTGCCCAACGGGTAGCGGGGGCCAAGAGACCCAGTACTTC. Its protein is CASCPTGSGGQETQYF.

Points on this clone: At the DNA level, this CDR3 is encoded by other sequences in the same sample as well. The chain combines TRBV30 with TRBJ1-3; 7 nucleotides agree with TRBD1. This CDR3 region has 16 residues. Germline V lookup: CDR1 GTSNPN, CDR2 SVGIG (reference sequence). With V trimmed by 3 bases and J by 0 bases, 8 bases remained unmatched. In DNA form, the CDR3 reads TGTGCCTGGAGCCGACAGGGCTCGATCTCTGGAAACACCATATATTTT. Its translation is CAWSRQGSISGNTIYF.

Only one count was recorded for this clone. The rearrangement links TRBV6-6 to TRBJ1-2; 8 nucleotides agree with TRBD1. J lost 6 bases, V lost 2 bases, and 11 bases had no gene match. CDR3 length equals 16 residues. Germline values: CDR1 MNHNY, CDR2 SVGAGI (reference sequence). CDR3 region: CASSYPQTGVGHGYTF. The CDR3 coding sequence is TGTGCCAGCAGTTACCCGCAGACAGGGGTTGGTCATGGCTACACCTTC.

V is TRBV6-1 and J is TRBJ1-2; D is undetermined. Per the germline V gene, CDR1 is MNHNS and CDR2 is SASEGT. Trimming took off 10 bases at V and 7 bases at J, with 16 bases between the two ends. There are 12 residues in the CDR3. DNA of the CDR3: TGTGCCAACTGGGGAGGGTTGGGTGGCTACACCTTC. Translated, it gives CANWGGLGGYTF.

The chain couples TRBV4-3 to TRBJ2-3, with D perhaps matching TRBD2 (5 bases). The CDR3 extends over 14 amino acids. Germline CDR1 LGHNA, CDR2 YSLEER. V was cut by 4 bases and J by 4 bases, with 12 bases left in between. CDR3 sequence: CASSRGKEADTQYF. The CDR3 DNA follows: TGCGCCAGCAGCCGGGGTAAGGAGGCAGATACGCAGTATTTT.

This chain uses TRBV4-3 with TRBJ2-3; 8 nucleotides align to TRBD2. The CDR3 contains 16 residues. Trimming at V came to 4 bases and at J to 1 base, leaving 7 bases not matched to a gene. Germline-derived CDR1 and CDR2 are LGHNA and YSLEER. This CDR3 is CASSPASGGGTDTQYF. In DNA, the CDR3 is TGCGCCAGCAGCCCGGCGTCCGGGGGGGGCACAGATACGCAGTATTTT.

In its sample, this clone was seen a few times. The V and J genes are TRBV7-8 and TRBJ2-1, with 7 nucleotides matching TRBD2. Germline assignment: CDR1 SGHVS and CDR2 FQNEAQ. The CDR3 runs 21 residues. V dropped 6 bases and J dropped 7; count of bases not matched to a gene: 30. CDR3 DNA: TGTGCCAGCAGGGACGGAAGAATACCTGTTGGGCGGGAGAGGCTGGGGAATGAGCAGTTCTTC. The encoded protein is CASRDGRIPVGRERLGNEQFF. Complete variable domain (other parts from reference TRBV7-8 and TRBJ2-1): GAGVSQSPRYKVAKRGQDVALRCDPISGHVSLFWYQQALGQGPEFLTYFQNEAQLDKSGLPSDRFFAERPEGSVSTLKIQRTQQEDSAVYLCASRDGRIPVGRERLGNEQFFGPGTRLTVL.

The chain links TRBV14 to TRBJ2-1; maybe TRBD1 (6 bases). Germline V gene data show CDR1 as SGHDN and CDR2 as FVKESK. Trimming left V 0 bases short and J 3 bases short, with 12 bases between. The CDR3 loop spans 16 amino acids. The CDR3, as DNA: TGTGCCAGCAGCCAAGAAAGGCAGGGGAACTACAATGAGCAGTTCTTC. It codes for CASSQERQGNYNEQFF. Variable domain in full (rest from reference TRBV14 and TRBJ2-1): EAGVTQFPSHSVIEKGQTVTLRCDPISGHDNLYWYRRVMGKEIKFLLHFVKESKQDESGMPNNRFLAERTGGTYSTLKVQPAELEDSGVYFCASSQERQGNYNEQFFGPGTRLTVL.

The CDR3 nucleotides read TGCGCCAGCAGCCAACCCGGGGGAGCCTACGAGCAGTACTTC. This encodes CASSQPGGAYEQYF. The chain employs TRBV4-1 and TRBJ2-7, with D possibly TRBD2 on 6 matching bases. V lost 2 bases and J lost 2, with 10 bases in between. CDR1 is MGHRA, CDR2 YSYEKL, per germline. The CDR3 length is 14 residues.

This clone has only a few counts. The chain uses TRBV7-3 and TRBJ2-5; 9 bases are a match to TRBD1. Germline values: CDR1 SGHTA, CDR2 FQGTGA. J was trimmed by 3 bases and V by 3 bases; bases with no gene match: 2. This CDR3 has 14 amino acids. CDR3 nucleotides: TGTGCCAGCAGCTTGACAGGGGGGAAAGAGACCCAGTACTTC. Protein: CASSLTGGKETQYF.

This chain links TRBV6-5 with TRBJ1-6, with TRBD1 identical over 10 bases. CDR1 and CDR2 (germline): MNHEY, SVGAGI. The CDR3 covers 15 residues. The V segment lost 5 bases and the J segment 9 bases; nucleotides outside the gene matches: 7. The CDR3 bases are TGTGCCAGCAGTCCCAGACAGGGGGCCGGTTCACCCCTCCACTTT. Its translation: CASSPRQGAGSPLHF.

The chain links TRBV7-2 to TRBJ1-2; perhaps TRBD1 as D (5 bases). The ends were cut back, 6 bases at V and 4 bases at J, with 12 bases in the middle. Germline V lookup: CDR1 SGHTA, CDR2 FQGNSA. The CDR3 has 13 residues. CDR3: CASSLRDGYGYTF. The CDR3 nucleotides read TGTGCCAGCAGTCTTCGGGACGGCTATGGCTACACCTTC.

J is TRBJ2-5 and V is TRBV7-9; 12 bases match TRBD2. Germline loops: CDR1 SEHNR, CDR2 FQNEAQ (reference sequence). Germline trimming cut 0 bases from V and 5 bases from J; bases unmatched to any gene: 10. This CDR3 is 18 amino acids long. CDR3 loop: CASSLALRLAGDWETQYF. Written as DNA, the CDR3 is TGTGCCAGCAGCTTAGCGTTGAGACTAGCGGGAGATTGGGAGACCCAGTACTTC.

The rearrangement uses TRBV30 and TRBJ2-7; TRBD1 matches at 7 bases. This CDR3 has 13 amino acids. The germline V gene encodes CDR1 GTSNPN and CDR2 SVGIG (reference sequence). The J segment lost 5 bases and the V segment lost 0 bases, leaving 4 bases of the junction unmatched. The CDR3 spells CAWSVDRVHEQYF. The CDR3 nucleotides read TGTGCCTGGAGTGTAGACAGGGTCCACGAGCAGTACTTC.

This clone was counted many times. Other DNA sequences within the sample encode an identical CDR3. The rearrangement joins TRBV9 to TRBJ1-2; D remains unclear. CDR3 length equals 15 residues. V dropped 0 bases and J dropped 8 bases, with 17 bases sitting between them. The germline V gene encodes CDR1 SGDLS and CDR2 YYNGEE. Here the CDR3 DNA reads TGTGCCAGCAGCGTAGGGACGGATCTATTGTGGGGCTACACCTTC. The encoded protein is CASSVGTDLLWGYTF.

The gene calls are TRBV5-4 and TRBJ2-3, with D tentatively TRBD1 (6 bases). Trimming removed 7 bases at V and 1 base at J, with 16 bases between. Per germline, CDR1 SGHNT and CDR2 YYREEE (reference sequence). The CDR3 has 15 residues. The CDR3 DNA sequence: TGTGCCAGCGCCCCGGGACACCCACGCACAGATACGCAGTATTTT. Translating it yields CASAPGHPRTDTQYF.

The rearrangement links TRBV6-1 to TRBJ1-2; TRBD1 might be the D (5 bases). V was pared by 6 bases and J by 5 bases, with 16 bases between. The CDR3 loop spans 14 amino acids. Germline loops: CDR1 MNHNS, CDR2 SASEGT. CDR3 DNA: TGTGCCAGCAGACGAGGACATCCCCTTTATGGCTACACCTTC. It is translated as CASRRGHPLYGYTF.

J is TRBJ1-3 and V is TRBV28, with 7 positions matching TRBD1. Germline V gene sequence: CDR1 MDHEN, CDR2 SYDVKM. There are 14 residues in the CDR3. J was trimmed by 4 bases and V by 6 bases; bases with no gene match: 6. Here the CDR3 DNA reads TGTGCCAGCAGCCAAAGGACAGGAGGAAACACCATATATTTT. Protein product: CASSQRTGGNTIYF.

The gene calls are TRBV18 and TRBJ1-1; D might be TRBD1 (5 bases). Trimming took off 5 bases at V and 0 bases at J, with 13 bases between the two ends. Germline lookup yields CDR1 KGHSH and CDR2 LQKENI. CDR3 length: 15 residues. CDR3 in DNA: TGTGCCAGCTCATCCTCTCGACAGATGAACACTGAAGCTTTCTTT. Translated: CASSSSRQMNTEAFF.

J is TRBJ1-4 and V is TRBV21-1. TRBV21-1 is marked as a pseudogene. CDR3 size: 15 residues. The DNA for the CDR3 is TGTGCCAGCAGCAAAGCGGGTAGAAGGCATGAAAAACTGTTTTTT. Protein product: CASSKAGRRHEKLFF.

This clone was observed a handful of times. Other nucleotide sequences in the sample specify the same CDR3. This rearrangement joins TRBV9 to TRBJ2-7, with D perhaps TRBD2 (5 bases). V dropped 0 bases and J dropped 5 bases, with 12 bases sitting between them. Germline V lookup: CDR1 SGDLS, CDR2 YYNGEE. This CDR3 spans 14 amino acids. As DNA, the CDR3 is TGTGCCAGCAGCGTAGCAGGATTGAGGGACGAGCAGTACTTC. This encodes CASSVAGLRDEQYF.

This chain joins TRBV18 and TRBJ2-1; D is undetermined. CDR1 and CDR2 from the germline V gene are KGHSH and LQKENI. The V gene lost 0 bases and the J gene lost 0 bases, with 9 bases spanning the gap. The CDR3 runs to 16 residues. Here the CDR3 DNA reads TGTGCCAGCTCACCACCGACCCGGCGCTCCTACAATGAGCAGTTCTTC. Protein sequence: CASSPPTRRSYNEQFF.

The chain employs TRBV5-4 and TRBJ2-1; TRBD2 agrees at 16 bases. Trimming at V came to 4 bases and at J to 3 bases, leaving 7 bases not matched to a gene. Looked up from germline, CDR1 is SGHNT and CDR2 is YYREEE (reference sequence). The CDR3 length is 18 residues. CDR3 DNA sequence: TGTGCCAGCAGCCAGGGACTAGCGGGAGGGGGTCTCTACAATGAGCAGTTCTTC. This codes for CASSQGLAGGGLYNEQFF.

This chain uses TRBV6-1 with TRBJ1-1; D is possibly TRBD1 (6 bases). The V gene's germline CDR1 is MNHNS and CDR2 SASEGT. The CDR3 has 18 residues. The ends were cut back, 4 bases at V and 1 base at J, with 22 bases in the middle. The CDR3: CASSGPPGRGRQNTEAFF. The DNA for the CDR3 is TGTGCCAGCAGTGGCCCTCCGGGCAGGGGAAGGCAGAACACTGAAGCTTTCTTT.